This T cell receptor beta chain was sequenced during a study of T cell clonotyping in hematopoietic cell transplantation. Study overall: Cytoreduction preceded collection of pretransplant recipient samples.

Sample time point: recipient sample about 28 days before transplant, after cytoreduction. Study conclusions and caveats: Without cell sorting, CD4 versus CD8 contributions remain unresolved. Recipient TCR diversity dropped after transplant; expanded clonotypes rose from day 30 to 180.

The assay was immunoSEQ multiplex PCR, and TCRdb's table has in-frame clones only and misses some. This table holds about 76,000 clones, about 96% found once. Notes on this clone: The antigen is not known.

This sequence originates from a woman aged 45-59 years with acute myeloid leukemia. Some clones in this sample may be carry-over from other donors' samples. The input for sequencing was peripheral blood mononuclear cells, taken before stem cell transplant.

The chain's CDR3 is CASRPGQGKTQYF. The DNA for the CDR3 is TGTGCCAGCAGGCCGGGACAGGGAAAGACCCAGTACTTC. The chain has TRBV6-1 and TRBJ2-5; the match to TRBD1 covers 9 bases. CDR1 is MNHNS and CDR2 is SASEGT in the germline V gene. The CDR3 totals 13 residues. J was trimmed by 6 bases and V by 6 bases; bases with no gene match: 5.